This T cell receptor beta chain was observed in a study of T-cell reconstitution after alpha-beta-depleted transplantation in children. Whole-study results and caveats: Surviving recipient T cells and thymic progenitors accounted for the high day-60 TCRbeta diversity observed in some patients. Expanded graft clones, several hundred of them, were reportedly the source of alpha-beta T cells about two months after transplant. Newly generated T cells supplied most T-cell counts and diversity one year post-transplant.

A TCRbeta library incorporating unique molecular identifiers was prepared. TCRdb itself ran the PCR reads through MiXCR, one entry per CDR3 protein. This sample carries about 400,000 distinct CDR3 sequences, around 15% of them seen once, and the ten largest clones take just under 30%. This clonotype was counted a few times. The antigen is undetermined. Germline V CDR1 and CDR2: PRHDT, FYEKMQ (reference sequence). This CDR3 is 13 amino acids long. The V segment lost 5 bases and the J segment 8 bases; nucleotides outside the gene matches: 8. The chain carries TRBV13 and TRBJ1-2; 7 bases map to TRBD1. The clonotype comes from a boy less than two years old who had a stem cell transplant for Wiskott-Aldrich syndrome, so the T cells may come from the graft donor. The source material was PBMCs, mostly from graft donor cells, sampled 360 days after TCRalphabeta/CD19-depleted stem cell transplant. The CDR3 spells CASSQTGPAGYTF. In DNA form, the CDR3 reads TGTGCCAGCAGCCAGACAGGGCCCGCGGGCTACACCTTC.